This TCR beta chain was sequenced during a study of pediatric ulcerative colitis. The CDR3 totals 13 residues. V lost 7 bases and J 5 bases, leaving 11 bases between the germline ends. CDR1 is MDHEN, CDR2 SYDVKM, per germline. During colonoscopy, one to two rectal pinch biopsies were collected. TCRdb's table, derived via immunoSEQ multiplex PCR, lists solely in-frame clones and lacks some. The data show 35,000 to 45,000 clones, roughly 82% seen once. Sequenced material: gut tissue. The TCR comes from a boy aged 5-17 years with severe ulcerative colitis. This chain uses TRBV28 with TRBJ1-4; D call uncertain. CDR3 nucleotide sequence: TGTGCCAGCATCGGACGCCTGAATGAAAAACTGTTTTTT. It is translated as CASIGRLNEKLFF.